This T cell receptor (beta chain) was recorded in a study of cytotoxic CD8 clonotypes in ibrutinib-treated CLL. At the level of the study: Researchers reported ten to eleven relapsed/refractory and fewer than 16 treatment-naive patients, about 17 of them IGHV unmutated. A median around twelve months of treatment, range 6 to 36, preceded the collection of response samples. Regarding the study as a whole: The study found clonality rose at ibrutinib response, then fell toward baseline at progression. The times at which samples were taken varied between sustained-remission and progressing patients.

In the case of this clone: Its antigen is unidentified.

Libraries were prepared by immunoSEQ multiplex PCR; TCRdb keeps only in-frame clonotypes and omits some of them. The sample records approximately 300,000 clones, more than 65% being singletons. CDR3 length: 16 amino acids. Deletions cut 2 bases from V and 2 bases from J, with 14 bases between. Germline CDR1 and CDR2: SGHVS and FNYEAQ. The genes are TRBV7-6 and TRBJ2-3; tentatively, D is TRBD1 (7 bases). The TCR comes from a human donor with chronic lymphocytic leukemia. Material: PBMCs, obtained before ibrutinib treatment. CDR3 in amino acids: CASSLSQGRSTDTQYF. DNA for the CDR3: TGTGCCAGCAGCTTATCACAGGGGAGGTCCACAGATACGCAGTATTTT.